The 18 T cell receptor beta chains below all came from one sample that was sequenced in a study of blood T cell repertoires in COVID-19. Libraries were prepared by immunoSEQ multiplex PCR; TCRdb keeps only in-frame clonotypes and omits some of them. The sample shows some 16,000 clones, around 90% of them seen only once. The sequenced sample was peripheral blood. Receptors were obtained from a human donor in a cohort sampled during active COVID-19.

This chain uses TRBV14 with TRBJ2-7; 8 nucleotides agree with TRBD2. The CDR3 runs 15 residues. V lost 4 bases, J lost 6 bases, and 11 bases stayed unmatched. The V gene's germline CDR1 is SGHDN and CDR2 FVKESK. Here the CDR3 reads CASSLELPGTSEQYF. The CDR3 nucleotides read TGTGCCAGCAGCCTAGAACTCCCCGGGACTAGCGAGCAGTACTTC.

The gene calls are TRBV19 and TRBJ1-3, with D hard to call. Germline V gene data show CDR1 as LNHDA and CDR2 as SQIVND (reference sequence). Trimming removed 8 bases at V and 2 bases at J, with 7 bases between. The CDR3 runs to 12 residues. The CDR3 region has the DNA TGTGCCAGTTCGTCTCCTGGAAACACCATATATTTT. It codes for CASSSPGNTIYF. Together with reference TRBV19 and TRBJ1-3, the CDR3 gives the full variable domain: DGGITQSPKYLFRKEGQNVTLSCEQNLNHDAMYWYRQDPGQGLRLIYYSQIVNDFQKGDIAEGYSVSREKKESFPLTVTSAQKNPTAFYLCASSSPGNTIYFGEGSWLTVV.

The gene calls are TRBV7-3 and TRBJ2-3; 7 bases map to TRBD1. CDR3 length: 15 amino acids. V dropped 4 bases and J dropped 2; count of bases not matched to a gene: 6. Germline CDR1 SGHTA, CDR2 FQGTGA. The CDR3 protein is CASSYEGADTDTQYF. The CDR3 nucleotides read TGTGCCAGCAGCTACGAGGGGGCAGACACAGATACGCAGTATTTT. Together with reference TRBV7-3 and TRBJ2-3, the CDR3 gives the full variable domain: GAGVSQTPSNKVTEKGKYVELRCDPISGHTALYWYRQSLGQGPEFLIYFQGTGAADDSGLPNDRFFAVRPEGSVSTLKIQRTERGDSAVYLCASSYEGADTDTQYFGPGTRLTVL.

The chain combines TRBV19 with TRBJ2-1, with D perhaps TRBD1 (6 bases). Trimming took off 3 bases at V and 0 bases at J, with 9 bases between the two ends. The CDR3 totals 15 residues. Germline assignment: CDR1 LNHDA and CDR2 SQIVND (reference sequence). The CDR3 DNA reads TGTGCCAGTAGTATCGACAGGAGCTCCTACAATGAGCAGTTCTTC. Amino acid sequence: CASSIDRSSYNEQFF.

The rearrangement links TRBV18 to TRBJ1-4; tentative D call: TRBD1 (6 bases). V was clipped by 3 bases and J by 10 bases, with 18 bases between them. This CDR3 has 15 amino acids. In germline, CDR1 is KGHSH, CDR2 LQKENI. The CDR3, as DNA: TGTGCCAGCTCACCGAGGACAGAACTCCCCCCAAAACTGTTTTTT. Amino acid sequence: CASSPRTELPPKLFF.

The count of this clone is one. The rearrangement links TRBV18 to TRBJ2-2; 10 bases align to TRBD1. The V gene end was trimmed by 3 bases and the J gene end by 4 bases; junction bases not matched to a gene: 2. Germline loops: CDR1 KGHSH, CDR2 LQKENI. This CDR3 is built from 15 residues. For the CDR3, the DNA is TGTGCCAGCTCACCCTGGACAGGGGGCACCGGGGAGCTGTTTTTT. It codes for CASSPWTGGTGELFF. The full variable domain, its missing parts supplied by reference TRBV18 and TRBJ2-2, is NAGVMQNPRHLVRRRGQEARLRCSPMKGHSHVYWYRQLPEEGLKFMVYLQKENIIDESGMPKERFSAEFPKEGPSILRIQQVVRGDSAAYFCASSPWTGGTGELFFGEGSRLTVL.

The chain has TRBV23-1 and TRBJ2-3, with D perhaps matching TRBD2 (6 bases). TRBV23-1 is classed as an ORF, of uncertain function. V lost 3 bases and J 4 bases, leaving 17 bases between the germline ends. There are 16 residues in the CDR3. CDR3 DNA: TGCGCCAGCAGTCAGATTGACAGCGGGCCCTCAGATACGCAGTATTTT. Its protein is CASSQIDSGPSDTQYF.

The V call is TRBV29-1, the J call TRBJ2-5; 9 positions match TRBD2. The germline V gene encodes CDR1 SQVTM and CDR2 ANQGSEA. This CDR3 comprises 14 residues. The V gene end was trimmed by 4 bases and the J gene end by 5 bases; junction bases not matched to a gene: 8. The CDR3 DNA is TGCAGCGTTGTTCGGCTAGCGGGGTCCGAGACCCAGTACTTC. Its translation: CSVVRLAGSETQYF.

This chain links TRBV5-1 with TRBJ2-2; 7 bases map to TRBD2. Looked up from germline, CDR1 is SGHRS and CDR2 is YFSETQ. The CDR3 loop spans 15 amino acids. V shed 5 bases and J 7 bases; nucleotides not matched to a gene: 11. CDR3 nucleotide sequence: TGCGCCAGCAGTCGGAGTCGGGACTACAGCGGGGAGCTGTTTTTT. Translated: CASSRSRDYSGELFF.

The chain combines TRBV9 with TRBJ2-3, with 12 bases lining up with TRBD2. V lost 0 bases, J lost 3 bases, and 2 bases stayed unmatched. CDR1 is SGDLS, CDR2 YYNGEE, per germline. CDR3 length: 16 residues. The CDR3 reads CASSVDTSGGTDTQYF. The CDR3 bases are TGTGCCAGCAGCGTAGATACTAGCGGGGGGACAGATACGCAGTATTTT.

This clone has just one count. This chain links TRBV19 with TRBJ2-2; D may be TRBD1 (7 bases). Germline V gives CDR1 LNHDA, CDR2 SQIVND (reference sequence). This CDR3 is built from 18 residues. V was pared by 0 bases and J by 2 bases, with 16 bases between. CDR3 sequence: CASSIDRRRDSNTGELFF. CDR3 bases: TGTGCCAGTAGTATAGACCGTAGGAGGGACAGTAACACCGGGGAGCTGTTTTTT.

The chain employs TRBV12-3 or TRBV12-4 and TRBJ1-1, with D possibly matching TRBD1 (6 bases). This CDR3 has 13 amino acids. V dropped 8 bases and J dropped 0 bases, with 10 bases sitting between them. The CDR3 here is CASGGALNTEAFF. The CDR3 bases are TGTGCCAGCGGGGGGGCATTGAACACTGAAGCTTTCTTT.

CDR3 in amino acids: CASSLGGSGNTIYF. CDR3 bases: TGTGCCAGCAGTCTAGGGGGCTCTGGAAACACCATATATTTT. This chain joins TRBV6-5 and TRBJ1-3; D may be TRBD1 (6 bases). Germline CDR1 is MNHEY and CDR2 is SVGAGI. With 5 bases removed from V and 0 bases from J, the gap between germline ends came to 8 bases. CDR3 length: 14 amino acids.

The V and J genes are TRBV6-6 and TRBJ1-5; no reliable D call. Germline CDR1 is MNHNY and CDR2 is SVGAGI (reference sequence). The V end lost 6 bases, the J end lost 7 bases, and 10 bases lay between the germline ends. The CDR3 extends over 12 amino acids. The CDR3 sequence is CASSAISQPQHF. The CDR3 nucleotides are TGTGCCAGCAGCGCGATTTCACAGCCCCAGCATTTT.

CDR3 in amino acids: CASRPGTSVETQYF. CDR3 DNA: TGCGCCAGCAGACCCGGGACTAGCGTGGAGACCCAGTACTTC. This chain uses TRBV5-1 with TRBJ2-5; 10 bases map to TRBD2. Germline V gives CDR1 SGHRS, CDR2 YFSETQ. The CDR3 contains 14 residues. The V and J ends lost 5 bases and 5 bases, in that order; junction bases with no gene match: 6. The variable domain in full, completed from reference TRBV5-1 and TRBJ2-5, reads KAGVTQTPRYLIKTRGQQVTLSCSPISGHRSVSWYQQTPGQGLQFLFEYFSETQRNKGNFPGRFSGRQFSNSRSEMNVSTLELGDSALYLCASRPGTSVETQYFGPGTRLLVL.

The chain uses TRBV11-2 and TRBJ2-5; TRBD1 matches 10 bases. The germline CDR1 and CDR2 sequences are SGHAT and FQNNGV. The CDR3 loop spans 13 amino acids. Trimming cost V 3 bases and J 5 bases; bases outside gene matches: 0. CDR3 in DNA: TGTGCCAGCAGCTTGGGACAGGGGGAGACCCAGTACTTC. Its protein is CASSLGQGETQYF.

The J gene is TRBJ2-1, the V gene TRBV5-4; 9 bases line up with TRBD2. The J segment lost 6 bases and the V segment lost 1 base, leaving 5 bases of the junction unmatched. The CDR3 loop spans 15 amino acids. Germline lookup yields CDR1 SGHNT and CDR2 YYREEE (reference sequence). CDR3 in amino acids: CASSLMASGVNEQFF. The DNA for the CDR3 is TGTGCCAGCAGCTTGATGGCTAGCGGGGTCAATGAGCAGTTCTTC.

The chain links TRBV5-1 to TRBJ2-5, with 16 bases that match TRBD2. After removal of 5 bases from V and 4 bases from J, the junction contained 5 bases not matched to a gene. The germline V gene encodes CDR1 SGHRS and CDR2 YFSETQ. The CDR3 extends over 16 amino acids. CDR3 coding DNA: TGCGCCAGCAGAATTGGGACTAGCGGGGGGGTAGAGACCCAGTACTTC. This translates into CASRIGTSGGVETQYF.